These 18 T cell receptor beta chains were all obtained from the same sample, sequenced in a study of blood T cell repertoires in COVID-19. Method: immunoSEQ multiplex PCR; TCRdb's copy keeps in-frame clones and lacks some. The sample includes almost 350,000 clones, roughly 86% of them seen just once. Sequenced input: PBMCs or T cells enriched from blood (not recorded which). The source is a woman under 40 who had been exposed to COVID-19.

The gene calls are TRBV7-8 and TRBJ2-7, with D unclear. CDR1 and CDR2 (germline): SGHVS, FQNEAQ. V was shortened by 1 base and J by 1 base, with 17 bases between the two germline ends. CDR3 length: 17 residues. DNA for the CDR3: TGTGCCAGCAGCTTAGGCCCTGGCTCCTCCATATCCTACGAGCAGTACTTC. Its protein is CASSLGPGSSISYEQYF.

The chain uses TRBV24-1 and TRBJ2-5, with 10 bases identical to TRBD1. CDR1 and CDR2 (germline): KGHDR, SFDVKD. The CDR3 contains 15 residues. The J segment lost 2 bases and the V segment lost 7 bases, leaving 6 bases of the junction unmatched. CDR3 nucleotides: TGTGCCACCAGGGAGACAGGGGGCTGGCAAGAGACCCAGTACTTC. Translating gives CATRETGGWQETQYF.

The chain couples TRBV4-1 to TRBJ1-2; D gene ambiguous. The CDR3 totals 15 residues. V shed 0 bases and J shed 3 bases, with 11 bases lying between them. CDR1 is MGHRA, CDR2 YSYEKL, per germline. Here the CDR3 DNA reads TGCGCCAGCAGCCAAGAGGGCAGTCTCCACTATGGCTACACCTTC. Translated: CASSQEGSLHYGYTF.

The rearrangement uses TRBV24-1 and TRBJ2-5; 9 nucleotides agree with TRBD2. V trimming: 10 bases; J trimming: 4 bases; junction bases outside the gene matches: 12. The germline gives CDR1 KGHDR, CDR2 SFDVKD. CDR3 length equals 15 residues. The chain's CDR3 is CATQQETAGGETQYF. The CDR3 DNA reads as TGTGCCACTCAGCAAGAGACAGCGGGAGGAGAGACCCAGTACTTC.

The chain is built from TRBV5-1 and TRBJ2-7; D possibly corresponds to TRBD2 (7 bases). The germline CDR1 and CDR2 sequences are SGHRS and YFSETQ. With 6 bases removed from V and 7 bases from J, the gap between germline ends came to 17 bases. The CDR3 contains 13 residues. This CDR3 is CASTLAGAREQYF. CDR3 in DNA: TGCGCCAGCACATTGGCGGGGGCCAGGGAGCAGTACTTC.

The chain couples TRBV4-2 to TRBJ2-7; the match to TRBD2 covers 7 bases. The CDR3 spans 15 residues. Trimming cost V 0 bases and J 7 bases; bases outside gene matches: 9. Germline CDR1 is LGHNA and CDR2 is YNFKEQ. The CDR3, as DNA: TGTGCCAGCAGCCAAGATTCTGGGGGAGGGCGGGAGCAGTACTTC. This encodes CASSQDSGGGREQYF.

The V call is TRBV28, the J call TRBJ2-7, with 8 bases matching TRBD2. The J segment lost 7 bases and the V segment lost 8 bases, leaving 19 bases of the junction unmatched. The CDR3 is made up of 16 amino acids. Germline V lookup: CDR1 MDHEN, CDR2 SYDVKM. The CDR3 here is CASCIRRAGGSGEQYF. CDR3 bases: TGTGCCAGCTGTATTCGCCGGGCGGGAGGATCGGGGGAGCAGTACTTC.

The chain is built from TRBV6-5 and TRBJ1-5, with D maybe TRBD1 (6 bases). This CDR3 region has 14 residues. Trimming cost V 6 bases and J 3 bases, with 12 bases left between them. Germline-derived CDR1 and CDR2 are MNHEY and SVGAGI. CDR3 in DNA: TGTGCCAGCAGGTATACAGGGTACAATCAGCCCCAGCATTTT. As protein: CASRYTGYNQPQHF.

CDR3 nucleotides: TGTGCCAGCAGCCGCCAGGACAGGAATATCGGTTCACCCCTCCACTTT. Translation gives CASSRQDRNIGSPLHF. The J gene is TRBJ1-6, the V gene TRBV11-2, with 7 bases identical to TRBD1. In germline, CDR1 is SGHAT, CDR2 FQNNGV. After removal of 5 bases from V and 9 bases from J, the junction contained 13 bases not matched to a gene. The CDR3 contains 16 residues.

J is TRBJ1-1 and V is TRBV6-5; D remains unclear. The CDR3 length is 15 residues. The V end was cut by 3 bases, the J end by 5 bases, with 16 bases between. Germline lookup yields CDR1 MNHEY and CDR2 SVGAGI. In DNA form, the CDR3 reads TGTGCCAGCAGTTATGATTTTCGCAGGTGGACTGAAGCTTTCTTT. The encoded protein is CASSYDFRRWTEAFF.

The V and J genes are TRBV5-8 and TRBJ1-3, with D perhaps matching TRBD1 (5 bases). The CDR3 covers 15 residues. Germline CDR1 and CDR2: SGHTS and YDEGEE. Trimming cost V 1 base and J 1 base, with 9 bases left between them. The CDR3 DNA reads TGTGCCAGCAGCTTGTATCCAGGGTCTGGAAACACCATATATTTT. Residues: CASSLYPGSGNTIYF.

The rearrangement links TRBV24-1 to TRBJ2-1; 7 positions match TRBD1. The CDR3 consists of 17 residues. Losses at the gene ends were 4 bases for V and 7 bases for J; bases not matched to a gene: 15. Germline V gene data show CDR1 as KGHDR and CDR2 as SFDVKD. The DNA for the CDR3 is TGTGCCACCAGTGACTCCGGGACAGATGGGCCCAAGAATGAGCAGTTCTTC. It is translated as CATSDSGTDGPKNEQFF.

V usage is TRBV5-1 and J usage is TRBJ2-1; D may be TRBD2 (5 bases). Germline assignment: CDR1 SGHRS and CDR2 YFSETQ. This CDR3 region has 17 residues. Trimming took off 4 bases at V and 1 base at J, with 18 bases between the two ends. As DNA, the CDR3 is TGCGCCAGCAGCCATGTCGGGGATTTACAATCCTACAATGAGCAGTTCTTC. It translates to CASSHVGDLQSYNEQFF.

This clone occurred a few times. The chain carries TRBV3-1 (or the pseudogene TRBV3-2) and TRBJ2-1; 11 bases are a match to TRBD2. The CDR3 extends over 15 amino acids. The trim removed 4 bases at V and 3 bases at J, leaving 2 bases unmatched. Germline V gene data show CDR1 as LGHDT and CDR2 as YNNKEL (reference sequence). The CDR3 reads CASSPGLAVYNEQFF. The CDR3 nucleotides read TGTGCCAGCAGCCCGGGACTAGCGGTCTACAATGAGCAGTTCTTC.

The V call is TRBV9, the J call TRBJ1-1, with TRBD1 identical over 7 bases. CDR1 is SGDLS, CDR2 YYNGEE, per germline. The CDR3 is 15 residues long. The ends lost 2 bases at V and 6 bases at J; junction bases unmatched: 10. The CDR3 coding sequence is TGTGCCAGCAGCGTCCTGGGGCAGGGGGTTGCTGAAGCTTTCTTT. Residues: CASSVLGQGVAEAFF.

The chain links TRBV7-2 to TRBJ2-2; 7 positions agree with TRBD2. CDR3 size: 15 residues. Germline CDR1 and CDR2: SGHTA and FQGNSA. V lost 4 bases, J lost 5 bases, and 7 bases stayed unmatched. The CDR3 is CASSSTRGGTGELFF. CDR3 coding DNA: TGTGCCAGCAGCTCCACGCGCGGGGGTACCGGGGAGCTGTTTTTT.

This chain connects TRBV10-3 to TRBJ2-5; 7 bases map to TRBD2. Germline CDR1 is ENHRY and CDR2 is SYGVKD. This CDR3 region has 17 residues. V gave up 0 bases and J gave up 1 base; unmatched junction bases: 8. The CDR3 protein is CAISESRLAGSQETQYF. DNA for the CDR3: TGTGCCATCAGTGAGTCGAGGTTAGCGGGCTCCCAAGAGACCCAGTACTTC.

The chain recombines TRBV10-3 with TRBJ1-3, with a weak D call TRBD1 (6 bases). The V end lost 2 bases, the J end lost 0 bases, and 11 bases lay between the germline ends. Germline CDR1 is ENHRY and CDR2 is SYGVKD. The CDR3 covers 16 residues. In DNA, the CDR3 is TGTGCCATCAGTGAGGGGACATTCCGCTCTGGAAACACCATATATTTT. Translation gives CAISEGTFRSGNTIYF.